This T cell receptor (beta chain) was captured by sequencing in a study of cytotoxic CD8 clonotypes in ibrutinib-treated CLL. Study summary: Among patients, 24 responded partially and 2 completely; roughly 14 then stayed remitted and some 12 progressed after median 68 months. Study-wide results and caveats: Sustained-remission and progressing patients diverged in sampling times. Public clonotypes were rare and shrank or held steady on treatment. Clonality grew at ibrutinib response; at progression, it decreased back toward baseline.

Comments on this clone: Its antigen is not known.

Sequencing used immunoSEQ multiplex PCR; TCRdb keeps in-frame clones, though not all of them. Of about 130,000 clones in the sample, 84% are singletons; the top ten hold around 3.3%. CDR1 and CDR2 from the germline V gene are MNHNS and SASEGT. V was trimmed by 3 bases and J by 6 bases, leaving 15 bases between them. The CDR3 extends over 15 amino acids. Sequencing used PBMCs, obtained after 24 months of ibrutinib treatment. The TCR comes from a human donor with chronic lymphocytic leukemia. V gene TRBV6-1 combines with J gene TRBJ1-3; TRBD1 is a possible D gene (6 bases). The DNA of the CDR3 is TGTGCCAGCAGTGAGGTTACGGGGGGCGAAAACACCATATATTTT. The encoded protein is CASSEVTGGENTIYF.